This T cell receptor (beta chain) was sequenced for a study of Tregs in tolerant kidney transplant recipients. Study results and limitations: The most relevant donor-specific Treg TCRbeta repertoire apparently came from expansion with activated donor B cells. Few patients were studied, so findings need validation in larger groups. Biological reproducibility was not directly addressed in this study.

Only in-frame clones appear in the TCRdb table, and some are missing; sequencing was by immunoSEQ multiplex PCR. The sample records approximately 260,000 clones, 80% to 85% being singletons. CD4+CD25+CD127- Tregs, CD4+CD25- non-Tregs, CD4 and CD8 cells were sorted. On this clone itself: Its target is unknown.

CDR1 and CDR2 (germline): SGHRS, YFSETQ. Trimming at V came to 3 bases and at J to 0 bases, leaving 5 bases not matched to a gene. This CDR3 comprises 15 residues. The J gene is TRBJ1-1, the V gene TRBV5-1; TRBD1 agrees at 7 bases. Material: CD4+ T cells from blood. The receptor was isolated from a human donor in good health. DNA for the CDR3: TGCGCCAGCAGCTATACACAGGGGTTGAACACTGAAGCTTTCTTT. Its protein is CASSYTQGLNTEAFF. The variable domain in full, completed from reference TRBV5-1 and TRBJ1-1, reads KAGVTQTPRYLIKTRGQQVTLSCSPISGHRSVSWYQQTPGQGLQFLFEYFSETQRNKGNFPGRFSGRQFSNSRSEMNVSTLELGDSALYLCASSYTQGLNTEAFFGQGTRLTVV.